The 8 T cell receptor beta chains listed next were all sequenced from one sample in a study of cytomegalovirus exposure and HLA in healthy donors. Amplification used 60 Vbeta primers and 13 Jbeta primers. TCRdb's copy holds only in-frame clones and misses some; the assay was immunoSEQ multiplex PCR. The repertoire holds around 280,000 clones, with 70% to 90% as singletons. Sequenced input: PBMCs. These receptors were collected from a woman between 18 and 29 years old in good health and CMV-seronegative.

The chain has TRBV19 and TRBJ1-5; D might be TRBD1 (5 bases). Per the germline V gene, CDR1 is LNHDA and CDR2 is SQIVND (reference sequence). The ends were cut back, 7 bases at V and 5 bases at J, with 21 bases in the middle. The CDR3 length is 16 residues. CDR3: CASKPPREGRDQPQHF. The DNA for the CDR3 is TGTGCCAGTAAGCCCCCGCGGGAGGGGAGGGATCAGCCCCAGCATTTT.

CDR3 DNA sequence: TGTGCCATCAGTGAGTCATCAGGGGAAGCTTTCTTT. It yields the protein CAISESSGEAFF. This chain joins TRBV10-3 and TRBJ1-1, with D tentatively TRBD1 (5 bases). The CDR3 is made up of 12 amino acids. CDR1 and CDR2 from the germline V gene are ENHRY and SYGVKD. V shed 0 bases and J shed 8 bases, with 7 bases lying between them.

A single count supports this clone. V usage is TRBV5-1 and J usage is TRBJ2-7; weak D call: TRBD2 (6 bases). V was shortened by 4 bases and J by 7 bases, with 18 bases between the two germline ends. CDR3 length: 14 residues. Germline V gene lookup returns CDR1 SGHRS and CDR2 YFSETQ. In nucleotides, the CDR3 is TGCGCCAGCAGCCCCGGGGCCACGGAGGGTGAGCAGTACTTC. Its protein is CASSPGATEGEQYF.

V gene TRBV19 combines with J gene TRBJ2-2; 8 positions agree with TRBD2. Losses at the gene ends were 3 bases for V and 4 bases for J; bases not matched to a gene: 7. The CDR3 is 16 residues long. CDR1 is LNHDA and CDR2 is SQIVND in the germline V gene (reference sequence). CDR3 nucleotide sequence: TGTGCCAGTAGTATTGCCCGGGGGGGCCCCACCGGGGAGCTGTTTTTT. This encodes CASSIARGGPTGELFF.

V and J are TRBV4-2 and TRBJ1-6; no clear D. Germline V gene lookup returns CDR1 LGHNA and CDR2 YNFKEQ. V was clipped by 0 bases and J by 8 bases, with 17 bases between them. This CDR3 is 17 amino acids long. The CDR3 protein is CASSQDSPGEAYSPLHF. The CDR3 DNA reads as TGTGCCAGCAGCCAAGATTCGCCTGGGGAGGCTTATTCACCCCTCCACTTT.

This chain links TRBV13 with TRBJ2-3; a weak D match, TRBD1 (6 bases). V was trimmed by 4 bases and J by 6 bases, leaving 23 bases between them. Germline loops: CDR1 PRHDT, CDR2 FYEKMQ (reference sequence). The CDR3 is made up of 17 amino acids. The CDR3 DNA reads as TGTGCCAGCAGCTACCGGGTAACCCTTACAGGGTCGGATACGCAGTATTTT. Translation: CASSYRVTLTGSDTQYF. The entire variable domain, with the rest obtained from reference TRBV13 and TRBJ2-3, is as follows: AAGVIQSPRHLIKEKRETATLKCYPIPRHDTVYWYQQGPGQDPQFLISFYEKMQSDKGSIPDRFSAQQFSDYHSELNMSSLELGDSALYFCASSYRVTLTGSDTQYFGPGTRLTVL.

The chain combines TRBV15 with TRBJ2-1; 12 positions agree with TRBD2. Germline assignment: CDR1 LNHNV and CDR2 YYDKDF (reference sequence). Trimming cost V 5 bases and J 10 bases; bases outside gene matches: 9. The length of the CDR3 is 15 residues. The CDR3 here is CATSHRLAGEREQFF. CDR3 coding DNA: TGTGCCACCAGCCACCGACTAGCGGGAGAAAGAGAGCAGTTCTTC.

The rearrangement links TRBV5-4 to TRBJ2-7, with D possibly matching TRBD2 (7 bases). V was clipped by 5 bases and J by 4 bases, with 16 bases between them. This CDR3 region has 14 residues. CDR1 SGHNT and CDR2 YYREEE come from the germline V gene (reference sequence). The CDR3 DNA is TGTGCCAGCAGTCCGGGGGGCTTGACTTACGAGCAGTACTTC. Translation: CASSPGGLTYEQYF. Complete variable domain (other parts from reference TRBV5-4 and TRBJ2-7): ETGVTQSPTHLIKTRGQQVTLRCSSQSGHNTVSWYQQALGQGPQFIFQYYREEENGRGNFPPRFSGLQFPNYSSELNVNALELDDSALYLCASSPGGLTYEQYFGPGTRLTVT.